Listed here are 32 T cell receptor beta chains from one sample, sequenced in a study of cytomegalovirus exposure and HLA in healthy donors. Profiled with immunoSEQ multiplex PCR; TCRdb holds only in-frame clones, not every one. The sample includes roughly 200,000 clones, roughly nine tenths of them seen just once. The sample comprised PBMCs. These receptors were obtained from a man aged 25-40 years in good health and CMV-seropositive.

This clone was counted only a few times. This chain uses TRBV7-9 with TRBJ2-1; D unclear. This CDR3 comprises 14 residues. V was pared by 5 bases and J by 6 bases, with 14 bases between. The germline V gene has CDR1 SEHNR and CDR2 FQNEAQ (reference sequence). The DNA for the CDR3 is TGTGCCAGCAGCCCTGATACCCTCTTCAATGAGCAGTTCTTC. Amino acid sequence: CASSPDTLFNEQFF.

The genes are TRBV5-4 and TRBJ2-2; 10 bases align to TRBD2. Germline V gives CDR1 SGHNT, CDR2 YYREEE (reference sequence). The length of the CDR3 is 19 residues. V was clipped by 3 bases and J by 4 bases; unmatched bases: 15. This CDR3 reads CASSSGQGVAGGRTGELFF. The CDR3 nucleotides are TGTGCCAGCAGCTCCGGACAGGGAGTAGCGGGGGGACGCACCGGGGAGCTGTTTTTT.

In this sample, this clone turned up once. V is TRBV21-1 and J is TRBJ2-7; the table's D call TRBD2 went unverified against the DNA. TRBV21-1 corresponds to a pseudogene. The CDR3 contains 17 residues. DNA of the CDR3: TGTGCCAGCATCGGGGGGACTAGCGGGAGGGCCCTCTACGAGCAGTACTTC. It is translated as CASIGGTSGRALYEQYF.

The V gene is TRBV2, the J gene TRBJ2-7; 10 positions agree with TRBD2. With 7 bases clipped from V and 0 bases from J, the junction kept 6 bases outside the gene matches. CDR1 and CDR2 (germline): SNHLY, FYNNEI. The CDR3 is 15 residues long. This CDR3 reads CASNNVAGGSYEQYF. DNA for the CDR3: TGTGCCAGCAATAACGTAGCGGGAGGCTCCTACGAGCAGTACTTC.

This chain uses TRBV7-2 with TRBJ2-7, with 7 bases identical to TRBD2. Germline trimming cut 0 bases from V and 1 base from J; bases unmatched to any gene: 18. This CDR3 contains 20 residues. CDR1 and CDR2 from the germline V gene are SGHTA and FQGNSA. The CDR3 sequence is CASSLAKGLALARSSYEQYF. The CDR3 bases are TGTGCCAGCAGCTTAGCGAAGGGGTTGGCACTAGCGAGATCATCCTACGAGCAGTACTTC.

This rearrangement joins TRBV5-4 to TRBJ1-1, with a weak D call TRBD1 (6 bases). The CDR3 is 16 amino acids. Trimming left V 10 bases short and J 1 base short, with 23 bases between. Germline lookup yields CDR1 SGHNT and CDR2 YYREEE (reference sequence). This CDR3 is CASASLGAGTNTEAFF. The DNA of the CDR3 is TGTGCCTCCGCTAGCTTGGGGGCAGGGACGAACACTGAAGCTTTCTTT.

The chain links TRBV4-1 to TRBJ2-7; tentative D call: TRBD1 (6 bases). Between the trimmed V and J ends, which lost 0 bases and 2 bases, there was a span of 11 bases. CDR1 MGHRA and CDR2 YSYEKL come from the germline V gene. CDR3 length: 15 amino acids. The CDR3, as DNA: TGCGCCAGCAGCCAAGATCGGACAGAAACCTACGAGCAGTACTTC. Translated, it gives CASSQDRTETYEQYF.

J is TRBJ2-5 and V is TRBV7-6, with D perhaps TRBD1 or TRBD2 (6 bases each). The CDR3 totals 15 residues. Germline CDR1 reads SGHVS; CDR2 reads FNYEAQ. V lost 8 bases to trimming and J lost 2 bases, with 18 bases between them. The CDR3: CASLRGGIGQETQYF. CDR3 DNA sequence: TGTGCCAGCCTCAGGGGCGGGATAGGGCAAGAGACCCAGTACTTC.

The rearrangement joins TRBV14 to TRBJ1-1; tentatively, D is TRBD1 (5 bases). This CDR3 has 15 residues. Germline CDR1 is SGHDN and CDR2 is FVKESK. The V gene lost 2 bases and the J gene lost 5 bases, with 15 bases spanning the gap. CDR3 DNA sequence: TGTGCCAGCAGCCAACCCCTCGGGGCCGGGACTGAAGCTTTCTTT. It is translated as CASSQPLGAGTEAFF. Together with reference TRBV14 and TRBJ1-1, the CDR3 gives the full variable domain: EAGVTQFPSHSVIEKGQTVTLRCDPISGHDNLYWYRRVMGKEIKFLLHFVKESKQDESGMPNNRFLAERTGGTYSTLKVQPAELEDSGVYFCASSQPLGAGTEAFFGQGTRLTVV.

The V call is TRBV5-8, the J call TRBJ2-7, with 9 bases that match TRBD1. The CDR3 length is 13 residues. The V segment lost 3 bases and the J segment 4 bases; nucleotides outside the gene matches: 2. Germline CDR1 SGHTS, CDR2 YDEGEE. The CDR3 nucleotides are TGTGCCAGCAGCTCGGGACAGGGATACGAGCAGTACTTC. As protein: CASSSGQGYEQYF.

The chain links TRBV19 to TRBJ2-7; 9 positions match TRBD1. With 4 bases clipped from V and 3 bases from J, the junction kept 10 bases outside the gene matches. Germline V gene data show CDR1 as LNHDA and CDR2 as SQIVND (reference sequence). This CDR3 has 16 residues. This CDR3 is CASSTSPGQGFYEQYF. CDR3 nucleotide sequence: TGTGCCAGTAGTACCTCCCCGGGACAGGGATTCTACGAGCAGTACTTC.

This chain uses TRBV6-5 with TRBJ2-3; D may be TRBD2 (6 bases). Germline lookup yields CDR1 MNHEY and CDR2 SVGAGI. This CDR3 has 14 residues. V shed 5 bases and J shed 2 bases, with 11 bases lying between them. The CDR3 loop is CASSAGSVTDTQYF. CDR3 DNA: TGTGCCAGCAGTGCGGGGTCAGTCACAGATACGCAGTATTTT.

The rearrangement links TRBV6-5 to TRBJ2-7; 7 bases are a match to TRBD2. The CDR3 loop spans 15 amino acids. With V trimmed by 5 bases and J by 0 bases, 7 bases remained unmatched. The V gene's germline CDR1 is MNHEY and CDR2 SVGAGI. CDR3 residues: CASSTPSGGSYEQYF. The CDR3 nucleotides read TGTGCCAGCAGTACACCTAGCGGTGGCTCCTACGAGCAGTACTTC.

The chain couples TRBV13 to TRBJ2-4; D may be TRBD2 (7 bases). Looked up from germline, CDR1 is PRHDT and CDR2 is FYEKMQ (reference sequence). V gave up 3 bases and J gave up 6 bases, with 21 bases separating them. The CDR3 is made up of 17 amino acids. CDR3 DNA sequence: TGTGCCAGCAGCTTGCCCCTGGGTGGGGGGGGCGCAAACATTCAGTACTTC. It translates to CASSLPLGGGGANIQYF.

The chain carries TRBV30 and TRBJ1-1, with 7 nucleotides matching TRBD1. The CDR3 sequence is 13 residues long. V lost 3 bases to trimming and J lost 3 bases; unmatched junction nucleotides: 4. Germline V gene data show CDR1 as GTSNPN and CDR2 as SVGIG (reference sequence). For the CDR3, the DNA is TGTGCCTGGAGGGTGGACAGGTACACTGAAGCTTTCTTT. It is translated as CAWRVDRYTEAFF.

CDR3 in DNA: TGTGCCAGCAGCAAAAAAGGGACAGGGGGCGGGCAGCCCCAGCATTTT. It yields the protein CASSKKGTGGGQPQHF. The rearrangement joins TRBV2 to TRBJ1-5; 12 bases line up with TRBD1. The CDR3 is 16 amino acids. V trimming: 6 bases; J trimming: 7 bases; junction bases outside the gene matches: 10. Germline V gene sequence: CDR1 SNHLY, CDR2 FYNNEI.

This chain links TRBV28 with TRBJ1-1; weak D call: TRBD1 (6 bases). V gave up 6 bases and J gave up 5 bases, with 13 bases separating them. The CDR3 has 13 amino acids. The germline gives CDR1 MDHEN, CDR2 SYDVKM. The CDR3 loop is CASSRNRETEAFF. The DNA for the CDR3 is TGTGCCAGCAGCCGAAACAGGGAGACTGAAGCTTTCTTT.

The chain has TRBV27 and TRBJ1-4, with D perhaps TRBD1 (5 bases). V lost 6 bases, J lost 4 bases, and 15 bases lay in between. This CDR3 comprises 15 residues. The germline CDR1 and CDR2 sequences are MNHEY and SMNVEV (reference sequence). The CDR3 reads CASRRGGTVNEKLFF. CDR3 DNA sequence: TGTGCCAGCAGGCGCGGCGGGACGGTTAATGAAAAACTGTTTTTT. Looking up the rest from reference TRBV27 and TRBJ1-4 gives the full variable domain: EAQVTQNPRYLITVTGKKLTVTCSQNMNHEYMSWYRQDPGLGLRQIYYSMNVEVTDKGDVPEGYKVSRKEKRNFPLILESPSPNQTSLYFCASRRGGTVNEKLFFGSGTQLSVL.

The CDR3 spells CASSYSGLRGEAFF. Written as DNA, the CDR3 is TGTGCCAGCAGTTACTCCGGCCTACGCGGCGAAGCTTTCTTT. The rearrangement links TRBV6-5 to TRBJ1-1; D unclear. Germline CDR1 is MNHEY and CDR2 is SVGAGI. The CDR3 is 14 amino acids. The V end lost 0 bases, the J end lost 8 bases, and 13 bases lay between the germline ends.

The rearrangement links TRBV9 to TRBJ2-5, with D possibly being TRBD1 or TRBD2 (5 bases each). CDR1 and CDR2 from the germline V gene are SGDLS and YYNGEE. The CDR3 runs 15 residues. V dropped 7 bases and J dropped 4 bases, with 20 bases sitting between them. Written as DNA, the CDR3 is TGTGCCAGCTCGCCCAACGGGAACCAGGGAGAGACCCAGTACTTC. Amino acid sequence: CASSPNGNQGETQYF. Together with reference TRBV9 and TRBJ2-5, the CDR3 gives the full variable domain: DSGVTQTPKHLITATGQRVTLRCSPRSGDLSVYWYQQSLDQGLQFLIQYYNGEERAKGNILERFSAQQFPDLHSELNLSSLELGDSALYFCASSPNGNQGETQYFGPGTRLLVL.

CDR3 nucleotides: TGTGCCAGCAGCGCCCCCCGGGAGAATACGCAGTATTTT. Encoded protein: CASSAPRENTQYF. V usage is TRBV9 and J usage is TRBJ2-3; D is perhaps TRBD2 (6 bases). The ends were cut back, 3 bases at V and 7 bases at J, with 12 bases in the middle. The V gene's germline CDR1 is SGDLS and CDR2 YYNGEE. The CDR3 totals 13 residues.

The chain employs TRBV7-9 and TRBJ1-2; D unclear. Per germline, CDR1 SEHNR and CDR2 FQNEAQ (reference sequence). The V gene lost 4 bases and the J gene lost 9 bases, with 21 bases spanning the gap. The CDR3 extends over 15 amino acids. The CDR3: CASSSRYSLQSSYTF. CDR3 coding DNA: TGTGCCAGCAGCTCCCGGTACAGCCTTCAGAGTAGCTACACCTTC.

DNA for the CDR3: TGTGCCAGTAGTATAGGGGGACAGGGTGTCGGGGAGCAGTTCTTC. Translated, it gives CASSIGGQGVGEQFF. V gene TRBV19 combines with J gene TRBJ2-1; 9 bases line up with TRBD1. CDR3 length: 15 residues. V shed 1 base and J 10 bases; nucleotides not matched to a gene: 8. Germline V gives CDR1 LNHDA, CDR2 SQIVND (reference sequence). Based on the CDR3 plus reference TRBV19 and TRBJ2-1, the full variable domain is DGGITQSPKYLFRKEGQNVTLSCEQNLNHDAMYWYRQDPGQGLRLIYYSQIVNDFQKGDIAEGYSVSREKKESFPLTVTSAQKNPTAFYLCASSIGGQGVGEQFFGPGTRLTVL.

DNA for the CDR3: TGCGCCAGCAGCACGCTTGGGGATCAGCCCCAGCATTTT. It translates to CASSTLGDQPQHF. The chain joins TRBV5-1 to TRBJ1-5; D uncertain. The CDR3 contains 13 residues. Deletions cut 4 bases from V and 5 bases from J, with 10 bases between. In germline, CDR1 is SGHRS, CDR2 YFSETQ. Drawing the rest from reference TRBV5-1 and TRBJ1-5, the complete variable domain is KAGVTQTPRYLIKTRGQQVTLSCSPISGHRSVSWYQQTPGQGLQFLFEYFSETQRNKGNFPGRFSGRQFSNSRSEMNVSTLELGDSALYLCASSTLGDQPQHFGDGTRLSIL.

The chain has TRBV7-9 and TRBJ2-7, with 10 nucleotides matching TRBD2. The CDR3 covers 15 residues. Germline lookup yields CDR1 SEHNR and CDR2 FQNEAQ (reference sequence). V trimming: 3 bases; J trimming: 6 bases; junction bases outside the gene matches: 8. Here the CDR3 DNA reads TGTGCCAGCAGCTTGTGGGCTAGCGGGAGTGGCGAGCAGTACTTC. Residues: CASSLWASGSGEQYF. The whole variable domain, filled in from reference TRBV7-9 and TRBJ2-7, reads DTGVSQNPRHKITKRGQNVTFRCDPISEHNRLYWYRQTLGQGPEFLTYFQNEAQLEKSRLLSDRFSAERPKGSFSTLEIQRTEQGDSAMYLCASSLWASGSGEQYFGPGTRLTVT.

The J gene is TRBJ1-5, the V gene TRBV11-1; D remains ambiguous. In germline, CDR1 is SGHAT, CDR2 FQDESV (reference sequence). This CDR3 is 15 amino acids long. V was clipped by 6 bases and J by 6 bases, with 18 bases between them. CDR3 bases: TGTGCCAGCAGTCTCGACCCCTCGGGAGGTCAGCCCCAGCATTTT. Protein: CASSLDPSGGQPQHF.

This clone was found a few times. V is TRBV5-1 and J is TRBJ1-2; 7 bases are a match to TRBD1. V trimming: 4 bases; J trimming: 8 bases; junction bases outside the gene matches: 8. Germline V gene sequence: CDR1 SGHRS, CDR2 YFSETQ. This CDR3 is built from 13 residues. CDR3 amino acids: CASSPDRVRGYTF. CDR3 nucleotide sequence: TGCGCCAGCAGCCCCGACAGGGTACGGGGCTACACCTTC.

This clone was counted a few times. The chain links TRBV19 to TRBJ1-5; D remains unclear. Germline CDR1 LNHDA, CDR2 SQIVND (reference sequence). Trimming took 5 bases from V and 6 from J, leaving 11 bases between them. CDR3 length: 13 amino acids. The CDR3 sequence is CASSQERFQPQHF. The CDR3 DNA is TGTGCCAGTAGTCAGGAGCGGTTTCAGCCCCAGCATTTT.

DNA of the CDR3: TGTGCCAGTAGTAGAAAACAGGTCCCAGGGGATACGCAGTATTTT. Its translation: CASSRKQVPGDTQYF. The chain joins TRBV19 to TRBJ2-3; perhaps TRBD1 as D (5 bases). This CDR3 region has 15 residues. CDR1 LNHDA and CDR2 SQIVND come from the germline V gene (reference sequence). The ends were cut back, 4 bases at V and 6 bases at J, with 17 bases in the middle.

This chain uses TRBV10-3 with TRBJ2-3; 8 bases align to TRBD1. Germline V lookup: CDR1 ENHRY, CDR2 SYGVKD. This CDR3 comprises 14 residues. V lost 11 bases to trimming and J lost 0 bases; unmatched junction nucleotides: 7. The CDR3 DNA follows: TGTGCCTCCCGGACAGGGACTAGCACAGATACGCAGTATTTT. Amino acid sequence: CASRTGTSTDTQYF.

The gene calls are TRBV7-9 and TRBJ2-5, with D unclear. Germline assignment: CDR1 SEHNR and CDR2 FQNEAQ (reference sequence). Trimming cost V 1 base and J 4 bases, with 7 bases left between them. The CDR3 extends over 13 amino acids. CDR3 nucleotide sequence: TGTGCCAGCAGCTTAGAGGTGCTAGAGACCCAGTACTTC. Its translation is CASSLEVLETQYF.

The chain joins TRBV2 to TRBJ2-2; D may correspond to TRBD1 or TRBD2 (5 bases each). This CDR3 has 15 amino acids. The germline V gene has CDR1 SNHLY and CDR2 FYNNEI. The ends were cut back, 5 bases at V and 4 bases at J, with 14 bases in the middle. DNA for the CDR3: TGTGCCAGCAGTCCCAGGGCGAGCGGCACCGGGGAGCTGTTTTTT. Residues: CASSPRASGTGELFF.